This T cell receptor (beta chain) was observed in a study of T cell responses to AZD1222 COVID-19 vaccine (dated by TCRdb to the early 2020s). In terms of the full investigation: AZD1222 recipients whose second dose came at about 4 weeks and those whose second dose came at about 12 weeks were combined into one group, since spike-specific TCR depth and breadth did not differ between the two schedules. TCR sequencing covered fewer than 250 trial participants: 200 to 210 given two doses of AZD1222 and about 26 given two doses of MenACWY control vaccine. Trial participants were enrolled by age into subgroups of 18-55, 56-69 and 70-plus years, and about 150, 27 and 61 TCR-sequenced participants, respectively, were included in these subgroups.

About this clone itself: Its antigen is still unknown. No clone much larger than this one lies a single base away; base qualities are absent.

The sample's time point, from its label and the paper: baseline before first vaccination. The vaccinee samples were drawn from two UK trials, COV001 and COV002, one of which was a single-blind randomized controlled phase 2/3 trial testing AZD1222 (ChAdOx1 nCoV-19) in healthy adults. For TCRbeta chain sequencing, PBMC samples were collected from trial participants at day 0 and at day 28 after the second dose. The CDR3 regions of human TCRbeta chains were subjected to immunosequencing. The original methods were these. Repertoire TCRs were checked for matches against a reference library of SARS-CoV-2-specific TCRs that had been generated using the MIRA antigen-specificity platform. Breadth was defined as the fraction of unique TCRs that were SARS-CoV-2-associated, and depth was defined as the fraction of total T cells that were SARS-CoV-2-associated. Each spike-specific TCR was assigned to its reactive spike region and to a CD4 or CD8 class using the MIRA data. Log10-transformed breadth and depth values were compared by one-way ANOVA with Sidak's multiple comparisons tests. As stored in TCRdb, this immuneACCESS dataset retains in-frame rearrangements with V and J assigned. A fraction of the clones does not appear; measured against another copy, unresolved V genes explain less than half of the discrepancy, and the remainder lacks a known reason. That table is the source of V, J and clone size, and D and trimming were worked out from the DNA. Here the sample has 110,000 to 150,000 clones; approximately 90% occur a single time. The biggest ten clones account for roughly 3.7% of the sample.

CDR1 LGHDT and CDR2 YNNKEL are derived from the germline V gene (reference sequence). From cysteine to phenylalanine, the CDR3 is 15 amino acids long. Only the CDR3 region is kept as DNA, spanning 45 bases read in frame from base 1. Ends trimmed: V by 4 bases, J by 2 bases; bases unmatched to a gene: 4. The investigation overall reported the following: Because no day 14 peak-response samples were available, repertoires were characterized only after the peak T cell response. After two AZD1222 doses, both the breadth and the depth of spike-specific TCRs were significantly higher than at day 0 and than in MenACWY recipients. Epitopes outside the regions mutated in the B.1.351 and B.1.1.7 variants were reportedly recognized by nearly half of the unique spike-specific TCRs. The 56-69-year group was small, and its depth increase did not reach significance, likely because of low power. Only six AZD1222 recipients were SARS-CoV-2 seropositive at baseline, limiting conclusions about previously exposed vaccinees. The whole spike protein was spanned by vaccine-associated CD4 TCRs, and dominant responses were seen in regions 160-218 and 743-854. Most participants were white British and females outnumbered males, and the authors suggested that clonal diversity may have been underestimated.

Sequenced here: peripheral blood, sampled on day 0 of AZD1222 vaccination. The clonotype comes from an adult in good health. This chain joins TRBV3-1 (or the pseudogene TRBV3-2) to TRBJ2-2; 7 central nucleotides agree with TRBD2. The DNA sequence is TGTGCCAGCAGCCCCGGGGGGACCAACACCGGGGAGCTGTTTTTT. Its translation is CASSPGGTNTGELFF.